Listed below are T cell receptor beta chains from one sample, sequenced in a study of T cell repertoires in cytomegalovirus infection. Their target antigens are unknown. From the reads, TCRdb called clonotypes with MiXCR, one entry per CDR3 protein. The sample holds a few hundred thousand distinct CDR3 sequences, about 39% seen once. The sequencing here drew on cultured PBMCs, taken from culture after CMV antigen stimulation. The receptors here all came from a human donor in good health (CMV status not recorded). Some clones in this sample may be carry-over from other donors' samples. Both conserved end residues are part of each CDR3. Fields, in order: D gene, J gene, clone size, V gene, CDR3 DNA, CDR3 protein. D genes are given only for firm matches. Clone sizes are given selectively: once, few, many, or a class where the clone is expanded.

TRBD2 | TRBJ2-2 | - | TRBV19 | TGTGCCAGTAGCTGGGGCGGACTAGCGGACACCGGGGAGCTGTTTTTT | CASSWGGLADTGELFF
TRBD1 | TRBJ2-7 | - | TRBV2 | TGTGCCAGCAGTGGGGAAGGGGGCGCCTTAGGGCAGTACTTC | CASSGEGGALGQYF
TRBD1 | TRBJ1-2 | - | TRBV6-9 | TGTGCCAGCAGTTATACCCATGGACAGGCCCCTATCTATGGCTACACCTTC | CASSYTHGQAPIYGYTF
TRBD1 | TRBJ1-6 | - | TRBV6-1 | TGTGCCAGCTACAGGGGCTCCACCCGAGATAATAATTCACCCCTCCACTTT | CASYRGSTRDNNSPLHF
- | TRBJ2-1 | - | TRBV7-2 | TGTGCCAGCAGCTTAACGTCCAATCGGGAGCAGTTCTTC | CASSLTSNREQFF
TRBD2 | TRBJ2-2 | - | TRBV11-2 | TGTGCCAGCAGCCCGAGGACTAGCGTCACCGGGGAGCTGTTTTTT | CASSPRTSVTGELFF
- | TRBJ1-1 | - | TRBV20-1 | TGCAGTGCTAACTCGGGCAGAACTGAAGCTTTCTTT | CSANSGRTEAFF
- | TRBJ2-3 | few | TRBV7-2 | TGTGCCAGCAGCTTCGGCAGGGTAACAGATACGCAGTATTTT | CASSFGRVTDTQYF
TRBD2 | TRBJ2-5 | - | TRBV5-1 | TGCGCCACGCGCCCGGGGGGAGGAGAGACCCAGTACTTC | CATRPGGGETQYF
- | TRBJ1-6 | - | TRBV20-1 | TGCAGTTCCGGGCGGTCGGGGTTAAATAATTCACCCCTCCACTTT | CSSGRSGLNNSPLHF
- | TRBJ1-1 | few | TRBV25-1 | TGTGCCAGCAGTGAAGTTTCCTCCTCGAACACTGAAGCTTTCTTT | CASSEVSSSNTEAFF
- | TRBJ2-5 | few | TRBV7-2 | TGTGCCAGCAGCAAAGGGGTTTTTGTGGAGACCCAGTACTTC | CASSKGVFVETQYF
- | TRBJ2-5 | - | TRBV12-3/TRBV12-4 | TGTGCCAGCAGACCCTGGGGGGATGGGGAGACCCAGTACTTC | CASRPWGDGETQYF
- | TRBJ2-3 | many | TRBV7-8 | TGTGCCAGCAGCCTCGGGGCGCTTCCCGCAGATACGCAGTATTTT | CASSLGALPADTQYF
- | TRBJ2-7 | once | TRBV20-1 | TGCAGTGCTAGAGCCCTTATCGGGTCCTACGAGCAGTACTTC | CSARALIGSYEQYF
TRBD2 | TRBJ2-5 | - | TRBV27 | TGTGCCAAGAAGGGAGGGGAGACCCAGTACTTC | CAKKGGETQYF
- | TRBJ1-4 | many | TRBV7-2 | TGTGCCAGCAGCTTGGGCAGGATCACTGAAAAACTGTTTTTT | CASSLGRITEKLFF